These T cell receptor beta chains were read from a single sample in a study of T cell responses to AZD1222 COVID-19 vaccine. Repertoires were generated with immunoSEQ multiplex PCR, while TCRdb's copy carries only in-frame clones and drops some. The data contain more than 150,000 clones, around 87% of them singletons. Here the sequenced sample was peripheral blood, taken on day 0 of MenACWY control vaccination. The receptors originated from an adult in good health. Both conserved end residues are part of each CDR3. The D gene is left open where the match is weak. The size field is filled for only some rows; it gives once, few, many or a size class.

cdr3_length: 15
clone_size: -
d_call: TRBD2
v_call: TRBV9
j_call: TRBJ2-5
cdr3_aa: CASSVSSGPQETQYF
cdr3_nt: TGTGCCAGCAGCGTGTCTAGCGGACCCCAAGAGACCCAGTACTTC

cdr3_length: 14
clone_size: -
d_call: -
v_call: TRBV9
j_call: TRBJ2-2
cdr3_aa: CASSVAANTGELFF
cdr3_nt: TGTGCCAGCAGCGTAGCGGCGAACACCGGGGAGCTGTTTTTT

cdr3_length: 15
clone_size: -
d_call: -
v_call: TRBV7-6
j_call: TRBJ2-1
cdr3_aa: CASSAAQGPYNEQFF
cdr3_nt: TGTGCCAGCAGCGCGGCCCAGGGTCCCTACAATGAGCAGTTCTTC

cdr3_length: 14
clone_size: -
d_call: TRBD1
v_call: TRBV5-1
j_call: TRBJ2-5
cdr3_aa: CASSTLTGQETQYF
cdr3_nt: TGCGCCAGCAGCACCCTGACAGGGCAAGAGACCCAGTACTTC

cdr3_length: 13
clone_size: -
d_call: TRBD1
v_call: TRBV30
j_call: TRBJ1-6
cdr3_aa: CAWDQGVNSPLHF
cdr3_nt: TGTGCCTGGGACCAGGGGGTTAATTCACCCCTCCACTTT

cdr3_length: 13
clone_size: -
d_call: TRBD1
v_call: TRBV11-3
j_call: TRBJ2-7
cdr3_aa: CASSLGDSYEQYF
cdr3_nt: TGTGCCAGCAGCTTAGGGGACAGCTACGAGCAGTACTTC

cdr3_length: 14
clone_size: -
d_call: -
v_call: TRBV5-1
j_call: TRBJ1-1
cdr3_aa: CASSLGGPETEAFF
cdr3_nt: TGCGCCAGCAGCTTGGGGGGGCCGGAAACTGAAGCTTTCTTT

cdr3_length: 15
clone_size: -
d_call: TRBD1
v_call: TRBV28
j_call: TRBJ1-4
cdr3_aa: CASSVTGTGNEKLFF
cdr3_nt: TGTGCCAGCAGCGTTACCGGGACAGGGAATGAAAAACTGTTTTTT

cdr3_length: 15
clone_size: few
d_call: TRBD2
v_call: TRBV5-1
j_call: TRBJ2-1
cdr3_aa: CASKRGTSGSNEQFF
cdr3_nt: TGCGCCAGCAAAAGGGGGACTAGCGGGAGTAATGAGCAGTTCTTC

cdr3_length: 12
clone_size: few
d_call: -
v_call: TRBV5-1
j_call: TRBJ1-2
cdr3_aa: CASSEDSYGYTF
cdr3_nt: TGCGCCAGCAGCGAGGATAGCTATGGCTACACCTTC

cdr3_length: 13
clone_size: -
d_call: TRBD1
v_call: TRBV5-1
j_call: TRBJ2-4
cdr3_aa: CASSLDGAGGQYF
cdr3_nt: TGCGCCAGCAGCTTGGATGGTGCAGGGGGCCAGTACTTC

cdr3_length: 16
clone_size: -
d_call: -
v_call: TRBV28
j_call: TRBJ2-7
cdr3_aa: CASSLTGGGESYEQYF
cdr3_nt: TGTGCCAGCAGTTTGACAGGTGGGGGAGAATCCTACGAGCAGTACTTC

cdr3_length: 15
clone_size: -
d_call: TRBD1
v_call: TRBV5-1
j_call: TRBJ2-5
cdr3_aa: CASRSQGVTQETQYF
cdr3_nt: TGCGCCAGCAGATCGCAGGGGGTCACACAAGAGACCCAGTACTTC

cdr3_length: 16
clone_size: -
d_call: TRBD1
v_call: TRBV5-6
j_call: TRBJ1-5
cdr3_aa: CASSAGGTGVNQPQHF
cdr3_nt: TGTGCCAGCAGCGCCGGGGGGACAGGGGTTAATCAGCCCCAGCATTTT

cdr3_length: 12
clone_size: -
d_call: -
v_call: TRBV7-8
j_call: TRBJ1-1
cdr3_aa: CASTQSIGEAFF
cdr3_nt: TGTGCCAGCACCCAATCCATTGGTGAAGCTTTCTTT

cdr3_length: 17
clone_size: -
d_call: TRBD2
v_call: TRBV9
j_call: TRBJ2-1
cdr3_aa: CASSGDTSGLSYNEQFF
cdr3_nt: TGTGCCAGCAGCGGTGACACTAGCGGGCTCTCCTACAATGAGCAGTTCTTC

cdr3_length: 13
clone_size: -
d_call: -
v_call: TRBV30
j_call: TRBJ1-6
cdr3_aa: CAWSSQGLSPLHF
cdr3_nt: TGTGCCTGGAGTAGCCAGGGGCTTTCACCCCTCCACTTT

cdr3_length: 14
clone_size: -
d_call: TRBD2
v_call: TRBV10-3
j_call: TRBJ2-1
cdr3_aa: CAISELADDNEQFF
cdr3_nt: TGTGCCATCAGTGAGCTAGCGGATGACAATGAGCAGTTCTTC

cdr3_length: 14
clone_size: -
d_call: -
v_call: TRBV7-9
j_call: TRBJ1-2
cdr3_aa: CASSLVRQVDGYTF
cdr3_nt: TGTGCCAGCAGCTTAGTGCGACAGGTAGATGGCTACACCTTC

cdr3_length: 14
clone_size: -
d_call: -
v_call: TRBV28
j_call: TRBJ1-1
cdr3_aa: CASSLYTATAGAFF
cdr3_nt: TGTGCCAGCAGTTTATATACCGCCACAGCTGGAGCTTTCTTT

cdr3_length: 16
clone_size: -
d_call: -
v_call: TRBV7-2
j_call: TRBJ1-6
cdr3_aa: CASSLAPGGINSPLHF
cdr3_nt: TGTGCCAGCAGCTTAGCGCCGGGGGGGATTAATTCACCCCTCCACTTT

cdr3_length: 15
clone_size: -
d_call: TRBD1
v_call: TRBV6-1
j_call: TRBJ1-2
cdr3_aa: CASSEAPGQGYGYTF
cdr3_nt: TGTGCCAGCAGTGAAGCTCCGGGACAGGGGTATGGCTACACCTTC

cdr3_length: 17
clone_size: -
d_call: -
v_call: TRBV7-2
j_call: TRBJ1-5
cdr3_aa: CASSPTGVVDSNQPQHF
cdr3_nt: TGTGCCAGCAGCCCCACGGGGGTTGTGGATAGCAATCAGCCCCAGCATTTT

cdr3_length: 15
clone_size: -
d_call: -
v_call: TRBV27
j_call: TRBJ1-1
cdr3_aa: CASSPRGWAGTEAFF
cdr3_nt: TGTGCCAGCAGTCCAAGGGGTTGGGCCGGGACTGAAGCTTTCTTT

cdr3_length: 14
clone_size: -
d_call: TRBD2
v_call: TRBV5-6
j_call: TRBJ2-7
cdr3_aa: CASSISGRDYEQYF
cdr3_nt: TGTGCCAGCAGCATTAGCGGGAGGGACTACGAGCAGTACTTC

cdr3_length: 16
clone_size: -
d_call: -
v_call: TRBV6-2/TRBV6-3
j_call: TRBJ2-3
cdr3_aa: CASSSDFLTPTDTQYF
cdr3_nt: TGTGCCAGCAGTTCCGACTTCCTGACCCCCACAGATACGCAGTATTTT

cdr3_length: 17
clone_size: -
d_call: TRBD2
v_call: TRBV7-9
j_call: TRBJ2-1
cdr3_aa: CASSSSGTSGSYNEQFF
cdr3_nt: TGTGCCAGCAGCTCTTCTGGGACTAGCGGGTCCTACAATGAGCAGTTCTTC

cdr3_length: 20
clone_size: -
d_call: TRBD2
v_call: TRBV28
j_call: TRBJ2-3
cdr3_aa: CASSPTQSAGGATGTDTQYF
cdr3_nt: TGTGCCAGCAGTCCCACCCAATCGGCGGGAGGGGCTACGGGCACAGATACGCAGTATTTT

cdr3_length: 13
clone_size: -
d_call: -
v_call: TRBV6-5
j_call: TRBJ1-2
cdr3_aa: CASRYDRSYGYTF
cdr3_nt: TGTGCCAGCAGATACGACAGATCCTATGGCTACACCTTC

cdr3_length: 15
clone_size: -
d_call: -
v_call: TRBV5-1
j_call: TRBJ1-1
cdr3_aa: CASRTEPAPNTEAFF
cdr3_nt: TGCGCCAGCAGAACAGAGCCTGCCCCGAACACTGAAGCTTTCTTT

cdr3_length: 14
clone_size: -
d_call: -
v_call: TRBV11-2
j_call: TRBJ2-3
cdr3_aa: CASSLGSGRDTQYF
cdr3_nt: TGTGCCAGCAGCTTAGGGTCAGGCCGAGATACGCAGTATTTT

cdr3_length: 14
clone_size: -
d_call: -
v_call: TRBV11-2
j_call: TRBJ2-7
cdr3_aa: CASSNAPQVYEQYF
cdr3_nt: TGTGCCAGCAGCAACGCACCACAGGTCTACGAGCAGTACTTC

cdr3_length: 11
clone_size: -
d_call: -
v_call: TRBV28
j_call: TRBJ1-1
cdr3_aa: CASSRDFEAFF
cdr3_nt: TGTGCCAGCAGTCGGGACTTTGAAGCTTTCTTT

cdr3_length: 14
clone_size: -
d_call: TRBD1
v_call: TRBV10-3
j_call: TRBJ1-2
cdr3_aa: CAISDPGTDYGYTF
cdr3_nt: TGTGCCATCAGTGATCCCGGGACAGACTATGGCTACACCTTC

cdr3_length: 14
clone_size: -
d_call: TRBD1
v_call: TRBV19
j_call: TRBJ1-4
cdr3_aa: CASSGQATNEKLFF
cdr3_nt: TGTGCCAGTAGCGGACAGGCAACTAATGAAAAACTGTTTTTT

cdr3_length: 17
clone_size: -
d_call: TRBD2
v_call: TRBV7-6
j_call: TRBJ2-1
cdr3_aa: CASSSFPPGGARNEQFF
cdr3_nt: TGTGCCAGCAGCTCCTTCCCACCCGGGGGGGCCAGAAATGAGCAGTTCTTC

cdr3_length: 15
clone_size: -
d_call: -
v_call: TRBV29-1
j_call: TRBJ2-1
cdr3_aa: CSVEGPGRREYEQFF
cdr3_nt: TGCAGCGTTGAGGGGCCGGGAAGGAGAGAGTATGAGCAGTTCTTC

cdr3_length: 15
clone_size: -
d_call: -
v_call: TRBV6-5
j_call: TRBJ2-2
cdr3_aa: CATWGGSGGTGELFF
cdr3_nt: TGTGCCACCTGGGGGGGCAGCGGCGGCACCGGGGAGCTGTTTTTT

cdr3_length: 15
clone_size: -
d_call: -
v_call: TRBV5-8
j_call: TRBJ1-2
cdr3_aa: CASSLERGGNYGYTF
cdr3_nt: TGTGCCAGCAGCCTAGAAAGGGGAGGAAACTATGGCTACACCTTC

cdr3_length: 15
clone_size: once
d_call: -
v_call: TRBV6-5
j_call: TRBJ1-1
cdr3_aa: CASSTEDGPNTEAFF
cdr3_nt: TGTGCCAGCAGTACCGAGGACGGGCCGAACACTGAAGCTTTCTTT

cdr3_length: 14
clone_size: -
d_call: -
v_call: TRBV6-5
j_call: TRBJ2-1
cdr3_aa: CASTPGPAFDEQFF
cdr3_nt: TGTGCCAGCACCCCCGGCCCAGCCTTCGATGAGCAGTTCTTC

cdr3_length: 15
clone_size: -
d_call: TRBD1
v_call: TRBV11-2
j_call: TRBJ1-1
cdr3_aa: CASSLAGTGAEKAFF
cdr3_nt: TGTGCCAGCAGCTTAGCCGGGACAGGGGCCGAGAAAGCTTTCTTT

cdr3_length: 16
clone_size: -
d_call: -
v_call: TRBV9
j_call: TRBJ2-3
cdr3_aa: CASSVGTARVTDTQYF
cdr3_nt: TGTGCCAGCAGCGTAGGTACGGCGAGAGTGACAGATACGCAGTATTTT

cdr3_length: 15
clone_size: -
d_call: -
v_call: TRBV5-8
j_call: TRBJ2-7
cdr3_aa: CASSPSDSRAYEQYF
cdr3_nt: TGTGCCAGCAGTCCCAGTGACAGCCGAGCCTACGAGCAGTACTTC

cdr3_length: 15
clone_size: -
d_call: -
v_call: TRBV7-9
j_call: TRBJ2-2
cdr3_aa: CASSPGGLSTGELFF
cdr3_nt: TGTGCCAGCAGCCCCGGAGGGCTCTCCACCGGGGAGCTGTTTTTT

cdr3_length: 12
clone_size: few
d_call: -
v_call: TRBV7-8
j_call: TRBJ1-5
cdr3_aa: CASTGRSGPQHF
cdr3_nt: TGTGCCAGCACCGGGCGGTCGGGGCCCCAGCATTTT

cdr3_length: 19
clone_size: few
d_call: TRBD1
v_call: TRBV9
j_call: TRBJ2-6
cdr3_aa: CASSVFPTGIVAGANVLTF
cdr3_nt: TGTGCCAGCAGCGTCTTCCCGACAGGGATTGTCGCTGGGGCCAACGTCCTGACTTTC

cdr3_length: 13
clone_size: once
d_call: -
v_call: TRBV19
j_call: TRBJ2-7
cdr3_aa: CASSRYGRYEQYF
cdr3_nt: TGTGCCAGTAGTCGATATGGGCGGTACGAGCAGTACTTC